This T cell receptor (beta chain) was obtained from a study of blood T cell repertoires in COVID-19. TCRdb's table, derived via immunoSEQ multiplex PCR, lists solely in-frame clones and lacks some. The table shows roughly 99,000 clones, with approximately 84% occurring only once. Germline values: CDR1 MNHNS, CDR2 SASEGT. The CDR3 extends over 17 amino acids. Germline trimming cut 4 bases from V and 5 bases from J; bases unmatched to any gene: 11. This TCR came from a human donor in a cohort sampled during active COVID-19. The chain has TRBV6-1 and TRBJ2-5; the match to TRBD2 covers 12 bases. Sequenced sample: peripheral blood. The CDR3 here is CASSGGQTSGSPETQYF. Here the CDR3 DNA reads TGTGCCAGCAGTGGGGGTCAGACTAGCGGGAGCCCGGAGACCCAGTACTTC.